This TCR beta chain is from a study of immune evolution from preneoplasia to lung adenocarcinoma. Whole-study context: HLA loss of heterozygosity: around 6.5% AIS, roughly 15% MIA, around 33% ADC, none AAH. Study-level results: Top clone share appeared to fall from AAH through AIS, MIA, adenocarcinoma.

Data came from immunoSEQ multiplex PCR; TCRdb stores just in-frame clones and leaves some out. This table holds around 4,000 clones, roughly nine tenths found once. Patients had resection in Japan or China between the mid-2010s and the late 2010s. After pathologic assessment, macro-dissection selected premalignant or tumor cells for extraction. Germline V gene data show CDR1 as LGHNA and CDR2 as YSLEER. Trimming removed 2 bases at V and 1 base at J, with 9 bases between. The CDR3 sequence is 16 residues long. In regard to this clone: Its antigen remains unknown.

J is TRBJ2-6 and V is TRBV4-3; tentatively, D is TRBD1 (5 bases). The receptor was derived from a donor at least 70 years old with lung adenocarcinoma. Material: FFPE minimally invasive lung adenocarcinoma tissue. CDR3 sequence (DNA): TGCGCCAGCAGCCAATCTGGGGCATCTGGGGCCAACGTCCTGACTTTC. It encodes CASSQSGASGANVLTF.